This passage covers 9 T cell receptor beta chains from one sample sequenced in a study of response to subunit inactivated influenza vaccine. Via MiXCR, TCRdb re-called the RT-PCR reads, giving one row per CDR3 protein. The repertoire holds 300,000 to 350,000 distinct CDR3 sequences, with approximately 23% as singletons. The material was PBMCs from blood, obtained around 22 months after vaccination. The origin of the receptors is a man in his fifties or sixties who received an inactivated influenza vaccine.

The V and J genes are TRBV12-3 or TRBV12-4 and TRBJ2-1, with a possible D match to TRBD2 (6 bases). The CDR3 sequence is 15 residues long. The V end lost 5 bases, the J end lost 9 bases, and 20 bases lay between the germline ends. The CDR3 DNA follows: TGTGCCAGCAGTCAAGCTAGCGCCGTTCCTCTTGAGCAGTTCTTC. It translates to CASSQASAVPLEQFF.

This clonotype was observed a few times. The chain's CDR3 is CASSQEGLAGTQYF. In nucleotides, the CDR3 is TGTGCCAGCAGTCAAGAGGGACTAGCCGGGACCCAGTACTTC. This rearrangement joins TRBV12-3 or TRBV12-4 to TRBJ2-5; TRBD2 matches at 9 bases. The trim removed 5 bases at V and 7 bases at J, leaving 8 bases unmatched. There are 14 residues in the CDR3.

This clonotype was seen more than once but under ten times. This CDR3 reads CASKLRQGAFTEAFF. As DNA, the CDR3 is TGTGCCAGCAAACTTAGACAGGGGGCCTTCACTGAAGCTTTCTTT. This chain links TRBV6-1 with TRBJ1-1; 10 nucleotides agree with TRBD1. The CDR3 runs to 15 residues. Germline trimming cut 7 bases from V and 4 bases from J; bases unmatched to any gene: 9. Germline loops: CDR1 MNHNS, CDR2 SASEGT.

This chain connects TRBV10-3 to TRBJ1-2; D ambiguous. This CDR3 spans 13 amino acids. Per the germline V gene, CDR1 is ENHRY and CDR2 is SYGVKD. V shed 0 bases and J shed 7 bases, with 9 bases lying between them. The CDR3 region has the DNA TGTGCCATCAGTGAGTCTCGGCGTTCTGGCTACACCTTC. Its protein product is CAISESRRSGYTF.

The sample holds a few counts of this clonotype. In DNA, the CDR3 is TGTGCCAGCAGGAAGGAAGCGGGAGAGTTTTCCTACGAGCAGTACTTC. It translates to CASRKEAGEFSYEQYF. The chain employs TRBV6-2 or TRBV6-3 and TRBJ2-7; 8 bases are a match to TRBD2. CDR3 length: 16 amino acids. Germline CDR1 and CDR2: MNHEY and SVGEGT. The ends lost 6 bases at V and 1 base at J; junction bases unmatched: 11.

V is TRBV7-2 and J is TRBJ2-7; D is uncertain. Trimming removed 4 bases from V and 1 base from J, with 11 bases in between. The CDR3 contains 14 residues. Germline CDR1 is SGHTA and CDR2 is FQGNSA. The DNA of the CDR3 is TGTGCCAGCAGCTCAGGACGGTTGTCCTACGAGCAGTACTTC. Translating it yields CASSSGRLSYEQYF.

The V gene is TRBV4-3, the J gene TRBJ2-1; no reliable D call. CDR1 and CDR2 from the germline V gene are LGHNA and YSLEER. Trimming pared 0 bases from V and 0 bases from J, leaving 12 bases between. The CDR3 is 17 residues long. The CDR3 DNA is TGCGCCAGCAGCCAAGATCCTGACCAAAGCTCCTACAATGAGCAGTTCTTC. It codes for CASSQDPDQSSYNEQFF.

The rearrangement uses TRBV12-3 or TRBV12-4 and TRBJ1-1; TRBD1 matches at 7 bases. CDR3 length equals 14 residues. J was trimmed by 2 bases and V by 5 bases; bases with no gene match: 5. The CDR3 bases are TGTGCCAGCAGTCGACAGGGCTTTAACACTGAAGCTTTCTTT. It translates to CASSRQGFNTEAFF.

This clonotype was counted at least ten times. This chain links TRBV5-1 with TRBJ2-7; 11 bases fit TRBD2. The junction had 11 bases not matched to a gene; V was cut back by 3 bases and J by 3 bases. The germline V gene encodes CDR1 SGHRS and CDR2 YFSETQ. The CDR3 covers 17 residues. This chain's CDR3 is CASSWLKTSGINYEQYF. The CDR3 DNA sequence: TGCGCCAGCAGCTGGTTAAAGACTAGCGGGATTAACTACGAGCAGTACTTC.